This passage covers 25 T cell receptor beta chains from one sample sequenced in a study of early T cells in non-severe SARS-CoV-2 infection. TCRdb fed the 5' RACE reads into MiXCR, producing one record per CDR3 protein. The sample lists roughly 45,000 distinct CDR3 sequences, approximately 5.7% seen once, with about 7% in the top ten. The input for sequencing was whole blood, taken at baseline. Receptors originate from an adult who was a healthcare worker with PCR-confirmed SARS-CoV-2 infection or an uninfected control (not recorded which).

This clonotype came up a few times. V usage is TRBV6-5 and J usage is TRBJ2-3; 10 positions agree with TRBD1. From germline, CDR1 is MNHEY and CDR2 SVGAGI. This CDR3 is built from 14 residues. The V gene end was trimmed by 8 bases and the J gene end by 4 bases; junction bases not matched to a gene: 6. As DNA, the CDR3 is TGTGCCAGCCGCGGGACAGGGGTACCAGATACGCAGTATTTT. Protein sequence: CASRGTGVPDTQYF.

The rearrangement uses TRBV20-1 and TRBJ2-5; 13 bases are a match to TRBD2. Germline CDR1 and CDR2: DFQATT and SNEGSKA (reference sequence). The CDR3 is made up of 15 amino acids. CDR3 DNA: TGCAGCGGGACTAGCGGGAAGGAGGTTCAAGAGACCCAGTACTTC. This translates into CSGTSGKEVQETQYF.

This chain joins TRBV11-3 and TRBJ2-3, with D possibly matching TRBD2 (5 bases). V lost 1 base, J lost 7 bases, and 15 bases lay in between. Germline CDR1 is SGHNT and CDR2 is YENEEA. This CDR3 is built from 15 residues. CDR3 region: CASSLGPHPGNTQYF. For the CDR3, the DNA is TGTGCCAGCAGCTTAGGTCCACACCCCGGGAATACGCAGTATTTT.

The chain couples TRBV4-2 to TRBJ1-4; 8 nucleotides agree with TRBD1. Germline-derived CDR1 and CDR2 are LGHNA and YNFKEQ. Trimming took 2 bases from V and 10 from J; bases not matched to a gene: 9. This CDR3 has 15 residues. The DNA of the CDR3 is TGTGCCAGCAGCCAAACCGGGACAGGAGTGCCAAAACTGTTTTTT. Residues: CASSQTGTGVPKLFF.

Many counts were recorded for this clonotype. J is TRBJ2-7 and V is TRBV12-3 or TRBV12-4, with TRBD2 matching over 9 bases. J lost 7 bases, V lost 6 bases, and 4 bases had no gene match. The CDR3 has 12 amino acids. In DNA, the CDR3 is TGTGCCAGCAGCCCGACTAGCGGAGAGCAGTACTTC. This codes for CASSPTSGEQYF.

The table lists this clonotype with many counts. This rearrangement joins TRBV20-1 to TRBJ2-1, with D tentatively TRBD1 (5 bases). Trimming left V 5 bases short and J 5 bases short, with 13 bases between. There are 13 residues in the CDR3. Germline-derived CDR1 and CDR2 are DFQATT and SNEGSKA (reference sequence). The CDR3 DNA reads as TGCAGTGCTTCCCCAGGGTTGAACAATGAGCAGTTCTTC. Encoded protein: CSASPGLNNEQFF.

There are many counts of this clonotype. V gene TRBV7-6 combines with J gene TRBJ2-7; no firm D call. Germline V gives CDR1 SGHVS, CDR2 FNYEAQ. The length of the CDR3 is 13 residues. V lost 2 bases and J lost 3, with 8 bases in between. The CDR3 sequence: CASSLFGSYEQYF. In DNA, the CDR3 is TGTGCCAGCAGCTTATTCGGCAGCTACGAGCAGTACTTC.

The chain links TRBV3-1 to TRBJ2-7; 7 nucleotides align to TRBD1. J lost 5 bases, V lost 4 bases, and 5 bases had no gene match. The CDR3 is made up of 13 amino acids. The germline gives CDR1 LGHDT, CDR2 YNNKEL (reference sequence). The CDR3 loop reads CASSRPTGDEQYF. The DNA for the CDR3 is TGTGCCAGCAGCCGACCAACAGGGGACGAGCAGTACTTC.

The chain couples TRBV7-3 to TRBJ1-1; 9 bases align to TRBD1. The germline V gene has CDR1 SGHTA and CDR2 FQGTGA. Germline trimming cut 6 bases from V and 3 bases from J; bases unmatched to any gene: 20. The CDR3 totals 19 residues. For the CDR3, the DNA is TGTGCCAGCAGGGGAATCCGGGACAGGGTGTCTGCGGGTGACACTGAAGCTTTCTTT. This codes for CASRGIRDRVSAGDTEAFF.

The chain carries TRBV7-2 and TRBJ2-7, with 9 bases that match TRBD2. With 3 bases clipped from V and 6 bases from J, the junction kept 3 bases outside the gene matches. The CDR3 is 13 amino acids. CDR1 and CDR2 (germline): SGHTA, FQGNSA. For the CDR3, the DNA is TGTGCCAGCAGCTTTAGCGGGAGTGGCGAGCAGTACTTC. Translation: CASSFSGSGEQYF.

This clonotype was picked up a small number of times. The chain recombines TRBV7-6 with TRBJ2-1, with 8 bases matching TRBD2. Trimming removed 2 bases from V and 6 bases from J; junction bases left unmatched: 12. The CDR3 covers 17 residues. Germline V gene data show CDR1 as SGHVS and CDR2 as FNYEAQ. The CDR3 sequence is CASSLIGRANQVNEQFF. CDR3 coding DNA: TGTGCCAGCAGCTTAATCGGGAGGGCCAATCAGGTCAATGAGCAGTTCTTC. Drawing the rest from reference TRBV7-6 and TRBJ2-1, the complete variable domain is GAGVSQSPRYKVTKRGQDVALRCDPISGHVSLYWYRQALGQGPEFLTYFNYEAQQDKSGLPNDRFSAERPEGSISTLTIQRTEQRDSAMYRCASSLIGRANQVNEQFFGPGTRLTVL.

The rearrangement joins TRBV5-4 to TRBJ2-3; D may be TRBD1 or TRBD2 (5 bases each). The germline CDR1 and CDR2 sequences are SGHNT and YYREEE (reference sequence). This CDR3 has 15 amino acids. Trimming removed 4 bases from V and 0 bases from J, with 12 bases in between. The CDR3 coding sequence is TGTGCCAGCAGCCCGGACTGGGGGAGCACAGATACGCAGTATTTT. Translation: CASSPDWGSTDTQYF.

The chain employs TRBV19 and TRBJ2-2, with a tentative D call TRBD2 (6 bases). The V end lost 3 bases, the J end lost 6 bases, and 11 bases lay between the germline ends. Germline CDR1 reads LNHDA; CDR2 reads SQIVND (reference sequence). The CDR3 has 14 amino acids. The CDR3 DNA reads TGTGCCAGTAGTATTGGTGGGACTCCCGGGGAGCTGTTTTTT. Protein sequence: CASSIGGTPGELFF.

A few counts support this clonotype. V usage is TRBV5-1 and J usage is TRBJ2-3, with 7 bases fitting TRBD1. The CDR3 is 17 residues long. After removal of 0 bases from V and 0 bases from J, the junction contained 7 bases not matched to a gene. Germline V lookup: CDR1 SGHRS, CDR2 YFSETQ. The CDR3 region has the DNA TGCGCCAGCAGCTTGGCCGGACAGGTCGGTAGCACAGATACGCAGTATTTT. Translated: CASSLAGQVGSTDTQYF.

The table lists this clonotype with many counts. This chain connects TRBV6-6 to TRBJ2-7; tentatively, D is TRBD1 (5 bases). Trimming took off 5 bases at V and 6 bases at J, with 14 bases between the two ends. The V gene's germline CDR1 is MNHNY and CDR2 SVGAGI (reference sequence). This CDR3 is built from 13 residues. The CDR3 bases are TGTGCCAGCAGTCAACAGGCCCTAGGCGAGCAGTACTTC. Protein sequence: CASSQQALGEQYF.

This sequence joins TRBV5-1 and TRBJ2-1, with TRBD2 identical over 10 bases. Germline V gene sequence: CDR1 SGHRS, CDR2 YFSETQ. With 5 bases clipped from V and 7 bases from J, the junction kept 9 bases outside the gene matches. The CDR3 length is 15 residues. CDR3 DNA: TGCGCCAGCAGGGAGCGGGAGGGCCTGAAAAATGAGCAGTTCTTC. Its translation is CASREREGLKNEQFF. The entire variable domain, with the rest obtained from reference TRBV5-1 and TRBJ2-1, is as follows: KAGVTQTPRYLIKTRGQQVTLSCSPISGHRSVSWYQQTPGQGLQFLFEYFSETQRNKGNFPGRFSGRQFSNSRSEMNVSTLELGDSALYLCASREREGLKNEQFFGPGTRLTVL.

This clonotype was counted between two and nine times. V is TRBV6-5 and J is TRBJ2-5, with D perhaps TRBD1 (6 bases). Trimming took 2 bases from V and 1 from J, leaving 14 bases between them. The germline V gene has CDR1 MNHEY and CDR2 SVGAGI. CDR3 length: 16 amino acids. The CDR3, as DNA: TGTGCCAGCAGTTACAGGGGGACGGCTCTCCAAGAGACCCAGTACTTC. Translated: CASSYRGTALQETQYF.

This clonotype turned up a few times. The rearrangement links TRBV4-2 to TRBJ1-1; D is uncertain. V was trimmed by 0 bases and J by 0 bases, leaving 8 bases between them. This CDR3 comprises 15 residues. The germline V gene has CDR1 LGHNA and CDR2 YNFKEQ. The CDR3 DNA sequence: TGTGCCAGCAGCCAAGAACCACAGTTGAACACTGAAGCTTTCTTT. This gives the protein CASSQEPQLNTEAFF.

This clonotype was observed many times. CDR3 amino acids: CASNGVAIYEQYF. The CDR3 nucleotides are TGTGCCAGCAACGGTGTAGCGATCTACGAGCAGTACTTC. The genes are TRBV2 and TRBJ2-7; D is perhaps TRBD2 (5 bases). Germline values: CDR1 SNHLY, CDR2 FYNNEI. The CDR3 has 13 residues. V was cut by 7 bases and J by 3 bases, with 13 bases left in between.

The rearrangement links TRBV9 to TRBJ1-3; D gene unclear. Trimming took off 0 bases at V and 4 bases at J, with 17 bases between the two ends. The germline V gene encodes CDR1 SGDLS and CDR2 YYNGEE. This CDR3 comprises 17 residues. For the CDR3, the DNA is TGTGCCAGCAGCGTAGGGCCACACCTGGATTCCGGAAACACCATATATTTT. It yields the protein CASSVGPHLDSGNTIYF.

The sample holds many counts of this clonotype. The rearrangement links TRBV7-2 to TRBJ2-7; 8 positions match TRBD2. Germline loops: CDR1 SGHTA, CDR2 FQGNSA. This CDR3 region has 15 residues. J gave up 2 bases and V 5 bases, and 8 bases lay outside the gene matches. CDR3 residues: CASSTSGGSPYEQYF. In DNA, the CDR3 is TGTGCCAGCAGCACCAGCGGGGGCTCTCCCTACGAGCAGTACTTC.

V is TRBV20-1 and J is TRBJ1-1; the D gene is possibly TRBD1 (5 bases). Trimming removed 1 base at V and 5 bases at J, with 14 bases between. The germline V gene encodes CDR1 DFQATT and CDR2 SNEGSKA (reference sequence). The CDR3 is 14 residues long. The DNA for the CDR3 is TGCAGTGCTAGAGGATTGGGGCAAGGGACTGAAGCTTTCTTT. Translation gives CSARGLGQGTEAFF.

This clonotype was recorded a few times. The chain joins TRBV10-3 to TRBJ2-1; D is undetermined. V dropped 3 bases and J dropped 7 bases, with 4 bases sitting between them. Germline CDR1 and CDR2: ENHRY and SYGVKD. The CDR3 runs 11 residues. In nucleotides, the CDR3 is TGTGCCATCAGTGACCAGAATGAGCAGTTCTTC. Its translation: CAISDQNEQFF.

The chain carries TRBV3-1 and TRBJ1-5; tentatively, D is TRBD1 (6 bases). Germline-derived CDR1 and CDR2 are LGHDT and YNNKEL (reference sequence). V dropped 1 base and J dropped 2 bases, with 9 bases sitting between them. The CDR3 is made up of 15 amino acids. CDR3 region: CASSQGRQGNQPQHF. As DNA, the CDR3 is TGTGCCAGCAGCCAAGGTCGACAGGGCAATCAGCCCCAGCATTTT.

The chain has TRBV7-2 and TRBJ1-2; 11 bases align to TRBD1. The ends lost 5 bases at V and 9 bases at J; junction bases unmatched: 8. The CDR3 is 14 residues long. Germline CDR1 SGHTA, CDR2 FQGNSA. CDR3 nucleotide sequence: TGTGCCAGCAGCCCAGGGGACAGGGGGTCACGCTACACCTTC. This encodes CASSPGDRGSRYTF.